This T cell receptor (beta chain) was identified in a study of shared clonotypes between healthy human individuals. Data came from immunoSEQ multiplex PCR; TCRdb stores just in-frame clones and leaves some out. Among 900,000 to 1,200,000 clones listed, approximately 80% were seen once. V was shortened by 1 base and J by 6 bases, with 3 bases between the two germline ends. The germline gives CDR1 MDHEN, CDR2 SYDVKM. CDR3 length: 12 amino acids. The rearrangement links TRBV28 to TRBJ2-2; no clear D gene. The sample was memory CD4+ T cells from PBMCs. Stated subset: CD45RA-negative fraction. The receptor was isolated from a man aged 18 to 29 in good health. Some clones in this sample may be carry-over from other donors' samples. The CDR3 sequence is CASSLYAGELFF. CDR3 sequence (DNA): TGTGCCAGCAGTTTATATGCCGGGGAGCTGTTTTTT.